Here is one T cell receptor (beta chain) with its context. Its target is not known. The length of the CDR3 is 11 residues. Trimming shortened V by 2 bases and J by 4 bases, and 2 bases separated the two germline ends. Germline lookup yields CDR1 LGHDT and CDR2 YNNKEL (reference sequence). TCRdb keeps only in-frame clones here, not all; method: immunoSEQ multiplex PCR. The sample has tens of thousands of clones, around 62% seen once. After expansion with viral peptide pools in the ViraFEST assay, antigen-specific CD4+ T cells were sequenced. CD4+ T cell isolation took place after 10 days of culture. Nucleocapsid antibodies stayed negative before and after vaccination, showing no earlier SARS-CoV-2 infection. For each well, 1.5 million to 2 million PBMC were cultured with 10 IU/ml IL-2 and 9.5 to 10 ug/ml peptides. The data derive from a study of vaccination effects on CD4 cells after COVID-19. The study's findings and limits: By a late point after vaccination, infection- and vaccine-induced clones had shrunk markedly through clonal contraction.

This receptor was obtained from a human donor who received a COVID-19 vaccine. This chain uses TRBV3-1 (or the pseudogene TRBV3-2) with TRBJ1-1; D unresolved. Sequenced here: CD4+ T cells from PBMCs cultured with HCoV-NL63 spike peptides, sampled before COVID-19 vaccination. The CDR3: CASSQTTEAFF. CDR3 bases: TGTGCCAGCAGCCAAACCACTGAAGCTTTCTTT.